Below are 10 T cell receptor beta chains sequenced from a single sample in a study of technical replicates of blood from a few donors. The repertoire was sequenced with immunoSEQ multiplex PCR; TCRdb's copy has only in-frame clones and lacks some. The table has 55,000 to 75,000 clones, just under 95% seen once. Sequencing was done on a sample of PBMCs. The receptors shown here come from a human donor in good health. Some clones in this sample may be carry-over from other donors' samples.

This chain uses TRBV10-3 with TRBJ2-1; 7 positions agree with TRBD2. From germline, CDR1 is ENHRY and CDR2 SYGVKD. CDR3 length equals 15 residues. With 4 bases clipped from V and 6 bases from J, the junction kept 9 bases outside the gene matches. The CDR3 loop reads CAISGGDYGGNEQFF. The CDR3 nucleotides read TGTGCCATCAGTGGGGGGGACTACGGAGGCAATGAGCAGTTCTTC.

This sequence joins TRBV5-1 and TRBJ2-5; maybe TRBD2 (5 bases). CDR1 is SGHRS, CDR2 YFSETQ, per germline. The V gene lost 0 bases and the J gene lost 0 bases, with 9 bases spanning the gap. The CDR3 has 15 amino acids. CDR3 sequence reads: CASSLALANQETQYF. As DNA, the CDR3 is TGCGCCAGCAGCTTGGCTCTAGCAAACCAAGAGACCCAGTACTTC. Drawing the rest from reference TRBV5-1 and TRBJ2-5, the complete variable domain is KAGVTQTPRYLIKTRGQQVTLSCSPISGHRSVSWYQQTPGQGLQFLFEYFSETQRNKGNFPGRFSGRQFSNSRSEMNVSTLELGDSALYLCASSLALANQETQYFGPGTRLLVL.

The rearrangement joins TRBV4-1 to TRBJ2-3; TRBD2 is a possible D gene (6 bases). Trimming took off 5 bases at V and 3 bases at J, with 18 bases between the two ends. There are 16 residues in the CDR3. Looked up from germline, CDR1 is MGHRA and CDR2 is YSYEKL. CDR3 nucleotide sequence: TGCGCCAGCAGCGGGACTGGCCATGGATGGACAGATACGCAGTATTTT. Residues: CASSGTGHGWTDTQYF.

The rearrangement joins TRBV7-3 to TRBJ2-6; TRBD2 might be the D (5 bases). The CDR3 loop spans 13 amino acids. V lost 8 bases and J 1 base, leaving 6 bases between the germline ends. Looked up from germline, CDR1 is SGHTA and CDR2 is FQGTGA. The DNA of the CDR3 is TGTGCCAGCCGGGGTTCTGGGGCCAACGTCCTGACTTTC. Translation gives CASRGSGANVLTF.

This chain links TRBV18 with TRBJ2-7; TRBD1 agrees at 8 bases. Germline V gene sequence: CDR1 KGHSH, CDR2 LQKENI. The V segment lost 3 bases and the J segment 5 bases; nucleotides outside the gene matches: 9. The CDR3 runs 15 residues. CDR3 sequence reads: CASSPFDRGGHEQYF. The CDR3 nucleotides are TGTGCCAGCTCACCCTTCGACAGGGGTGGACACGAGCAGTACTTC.

The chain uses TRBV7-9 and TRBJ1-4; tentatively, D is TRBD1 (6 bases). This CDR3 spans 16 amino acids. V lost 5 bases and J lost 7, with 20 bases in between. Looked up from germline, CDR1 is SEHNR and CDR2 is FQNEAQ (reference sequence). CDR3 region: CASSPYSGGGGEKLFF. Written as DNA, the CDR3 is TGTGCCAGCAGCCCCTACAGCGGGGGCGGGGGTGAAAAACTGTTTTTT.

This chain links TRBV6-4 with TRBJ2-2, with D perhaps matching TRBD2 (5 bases). The CDR3 extends over 15 amino acids. Germline V CDR1 and CDR2: MRHNA, SNTAGT. V was shortened by 4 bases and J by 6 bases, with 15 bases between the two germline ends. DNA of the CDR3: TGTGCCAGCAGTGGCGGGCTTAACGCCCCCGGGGAGCTGTTTTTT. Translating gives CASSGGLNAPGELFF.

CDR3 in amino acids: CASSVTGSPGELFF. The CDR3 DNA follows: TGTGCCAGCAGCGTCACAGGATCCCCCGGGGAGCTGTTTTTT. The gene calls are TRBV9 and TRBJ2-2; possible D gene TRBD1, 5 bases. There are 14 residues in the CDR3. V was shortened by 2 bases and J by 6 bases, with 11 bases between the two germline ends. Germline CDR1 reads SGDLS; CDR2 reads YYNGEE.

V and J are TRBV2 and TRBJ2-5; 13 positions match TRBD2. The CDR3 sequence is 16 residues long. Per the germline V gene, CDR1 is SNHLY and CDR2 is FYNNEI. With V trimmed by 4 bases and J by 5 bases, 7 bases remained unmatched. In nucleotides, the CDR3 is TGTGCCAGCAGTGCACTAGCGGGAGGGCCGAGGGAGACCCAGTACTTC. This codes for CASSALAGGPRETQYF.

The chain couples TRBV9 to TRBJ2-1, with 12 positions matching TRBD2. The V gene end was trimmed by 0 bases and the J gene end by 7 bases; junction bases not matched to a gene: 2. The CDR3 totals 15 residues. Germline V CDR1 and CDR2: SGDLS, YYNGEE. CDR3 sequence: CASSVGTSGGNEQFF. CDR3 nucleotides: TGTGCCAGCAGCGTAGGTACTAGCGGGGGGAATGAGCAGTTCTTC. Combining the CDR3 with reference TRBV9 and TRBJ2-1 gives the whole variable domain DSGVTQTPKHLITATGQRVTLRCSPRSGDLSVYWYQQSLDQGLQFLIQYYNGEERAKGNILERFSAQQFPDLHSELNLSSLELGDSALYFCASSVGTSGGNEQFFGPGTRLTVL.